Below, one T cell receptor beta chain is given with its context. Its specificity is unknown. Vbeta (60) and Jbeta (13) primers were used in the PCR. The repertoire was sequenced with immunoSEQ multiplex PCR; TCRdb's copy has only in-frame clones and lacks some. The sample has just under 95,000 clones; over 70% are singletons. This specimen comes from a study of cytomegalovirus exposure and HLA in healthy donors. Study-level background: Genetic ancestry analysis placed around 76% of the 300 to 400 donors that were genotyped in the Caucasian-associated cluster.

Per germline, CDR1 LGHNA and CDR2 YSLEER. Trimming removed 0 bases at V and 6 bases at J, with 15 bases between. The CDR3 spans 15 residues. Whole-study findings and limits: In presence/absence analyses, roughly uniform sequencing depth across donors was assumed. More clonal expansion characterized HLA-associated TCR beta chains than equally common others in a later analysis.

The V and J genes are TRBV4-3 and TRBJ2-7; D is perhaps TRBD2 (7 bases). This clonotype originated in a man between 50 and 59 years old in good health and CMV-seropositive. The sample consisted of PBMCs. The CDR3 DNA reads TGCGCCAGCAGCCAAGATTGGGGTCGGGGGGCCGAGCAGTACTTC. Protein product: CASSQDWGRGAEQYF.